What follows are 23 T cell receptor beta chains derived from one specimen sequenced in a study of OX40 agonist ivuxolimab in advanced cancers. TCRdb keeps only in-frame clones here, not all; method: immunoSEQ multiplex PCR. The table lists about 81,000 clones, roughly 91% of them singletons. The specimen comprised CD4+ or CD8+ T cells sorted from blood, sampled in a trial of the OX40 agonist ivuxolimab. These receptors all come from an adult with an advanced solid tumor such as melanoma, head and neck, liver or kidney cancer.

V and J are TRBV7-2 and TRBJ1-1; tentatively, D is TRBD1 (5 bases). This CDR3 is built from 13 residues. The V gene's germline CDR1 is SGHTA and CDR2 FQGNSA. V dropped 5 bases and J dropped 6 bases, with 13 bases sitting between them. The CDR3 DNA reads TGTGCCAGCAGCCTCCGGGGGGTCGCTGAAGCTTTCTTT. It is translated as CASSLRGVAEAFF.

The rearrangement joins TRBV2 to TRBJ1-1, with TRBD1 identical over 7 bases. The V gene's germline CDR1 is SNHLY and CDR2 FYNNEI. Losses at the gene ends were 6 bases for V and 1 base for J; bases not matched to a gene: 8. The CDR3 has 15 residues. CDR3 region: CASRSRTGGNTEAFF. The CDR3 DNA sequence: TGTGCCAGCAGATCCAGGACAGGAGGGAACACTGAAGCTTTCTTT.

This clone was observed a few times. CDR3 coding DNA: TGTGCCAGCAGCTTAGCCCCACCGGGGGCGAACACTGAAGCTTTCTTT. Amino acids: CASSLAPPGANTEAFF. The chain carries TRBV7-2 and TRBJ1-1; possible D gene TRBD1, 6 bases. The CDR3 covers 16 residues. Germline CDR1 SGHTA, CDR2 FQGNSA. V dropped 0 bases and J dropped 1 base, with 12 bases sitting between them.

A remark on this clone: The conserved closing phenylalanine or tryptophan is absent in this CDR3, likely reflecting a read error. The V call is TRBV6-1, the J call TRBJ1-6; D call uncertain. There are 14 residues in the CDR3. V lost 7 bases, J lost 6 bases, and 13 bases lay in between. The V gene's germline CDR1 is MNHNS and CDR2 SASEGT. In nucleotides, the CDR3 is TGTGCCAGCATGGAGGGCCATTCTAATTCACCCCTCCACCTT. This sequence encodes CASMEGHSNSPLHL.

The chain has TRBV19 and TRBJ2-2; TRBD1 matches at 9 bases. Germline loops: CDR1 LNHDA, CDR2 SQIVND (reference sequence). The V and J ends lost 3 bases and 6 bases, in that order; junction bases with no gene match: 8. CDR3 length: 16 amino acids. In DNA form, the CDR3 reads TGTGCCAGTAGTATTATTGGACAGGGGCGTCCCGGGGAGCTGTTTTTT. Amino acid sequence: CASSIIGQGRPGELFF. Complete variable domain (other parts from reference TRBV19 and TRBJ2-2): DGGITQSPKYLFRKEGQNVTLSCEQNLNHDAMYWYRQDPGQGLRLIYYSQIVNDFQKGDIAEGYSVSREKKESFPLTVTSAQKNPTAFYLCASSIIGQGRPGELFFGEGSRLTVL.

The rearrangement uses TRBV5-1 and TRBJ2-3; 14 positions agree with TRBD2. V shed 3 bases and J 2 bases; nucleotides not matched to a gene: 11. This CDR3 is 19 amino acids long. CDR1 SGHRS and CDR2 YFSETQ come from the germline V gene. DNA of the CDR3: TGCGCCAGCAGCTACCGGACTAGCGGGGGGCTCTACCACACAGATACGCAGTATTTT. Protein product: CASSYRTSGGLYHTDTQYF.

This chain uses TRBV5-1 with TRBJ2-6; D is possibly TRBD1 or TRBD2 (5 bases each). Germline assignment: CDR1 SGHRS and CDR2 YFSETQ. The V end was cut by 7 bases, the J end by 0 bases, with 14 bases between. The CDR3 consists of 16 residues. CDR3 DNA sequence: TGCGCCAGCGGGGGTGGTACAGCCTCTGGGGCCAACGTCCTGACTTTC. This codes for CASGGGTASGANVLTF.

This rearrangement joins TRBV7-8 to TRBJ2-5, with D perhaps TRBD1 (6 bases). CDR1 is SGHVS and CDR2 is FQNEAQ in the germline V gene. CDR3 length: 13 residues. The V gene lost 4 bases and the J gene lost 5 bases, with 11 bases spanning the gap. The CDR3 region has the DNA TGTGCCAGCAGCTCTATAAGGGGGGAGACCCAGTACTTC. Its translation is CASSSIRGETQYF.

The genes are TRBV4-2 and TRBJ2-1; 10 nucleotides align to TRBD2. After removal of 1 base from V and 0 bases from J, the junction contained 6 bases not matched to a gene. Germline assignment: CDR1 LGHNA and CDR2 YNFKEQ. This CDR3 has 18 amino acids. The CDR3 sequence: CASSQGTSGVNSYNEQFF. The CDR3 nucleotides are TGTGCCAGCAGCCAAGGGACTAGCGGAGTGAACTCCTACAATGAGCAGTTCTTC.

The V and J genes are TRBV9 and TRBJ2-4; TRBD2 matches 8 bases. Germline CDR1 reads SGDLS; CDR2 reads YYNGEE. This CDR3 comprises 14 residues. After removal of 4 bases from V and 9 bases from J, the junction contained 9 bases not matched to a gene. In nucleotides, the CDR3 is TGTGCCAGCAGCTTTGGGACGGGGGGGACCATTCAGTACTTC. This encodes CASSFGTGGTIQYF.

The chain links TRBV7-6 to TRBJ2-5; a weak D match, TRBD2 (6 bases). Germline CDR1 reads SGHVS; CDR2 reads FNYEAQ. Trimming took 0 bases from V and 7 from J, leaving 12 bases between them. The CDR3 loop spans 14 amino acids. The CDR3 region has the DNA TGTGCCAGCAGCTTAGCGCCGGAGGAGGGGACCCAGTACTTC. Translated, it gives CASSLAPEEGTQYF.

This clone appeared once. Here the CDR3 DNA reads TGTGCCAGCCAGCCCCGACAGACTAATTCACCCCTCCACTTT. It specifies CASQPRQTNSPLHF. The chain carries TRBV5-4 and TRBJ1-6; D possibly corresponds to TRBD1 (5 bases). The CDR3 sequence is 14 residues long. Germline values: CDR1 SGHNT, CDR2 YYREEE (reference sequence). Trimming took off 7 bases at V and 6 bases at J, with 14 bases between the two ends.

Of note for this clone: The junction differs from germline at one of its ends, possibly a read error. The CDR3 region has the DNA TGTGCTAGCAGCAGCGCCGGGACAGCAGGCGGTGAGCAGTTCTTC. Translated: CASSSAGTAGGEQFF. The V call is TRBV7-7, the J call TRBJ2-1; TRBD1 matches 7 bases. Germline CDR1 is SSHAT and CDR2 is FNYEAQ (reference sequence). This CDR3 is 15 amino acids long.

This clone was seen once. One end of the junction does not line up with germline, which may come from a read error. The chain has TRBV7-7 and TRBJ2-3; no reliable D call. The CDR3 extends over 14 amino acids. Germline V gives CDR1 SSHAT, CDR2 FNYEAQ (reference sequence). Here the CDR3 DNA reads TGTGCTAGCAGCTTAGATGGTGGGGCAGATACGCAGTATTTT. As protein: CASSLDGGADTQYF.

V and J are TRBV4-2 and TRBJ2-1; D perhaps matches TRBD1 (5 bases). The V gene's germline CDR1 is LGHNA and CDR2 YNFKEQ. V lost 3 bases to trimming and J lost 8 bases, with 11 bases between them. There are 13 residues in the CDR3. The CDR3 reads CASSHPSRDEQFF. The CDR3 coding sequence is TGTGCCAGCAGCCATCCAAGCAGGGATGAGCAGTTCTTC.

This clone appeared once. As DNA, the CDR3 is TGTGCCAGCAGGGACCTAGCCAAAAACATTCAGTACTTC. It yields the protein CASRDLAKNIQYF. The rearrangement links TRBV28 to TRBJ2-4; D gene ambiguous. The germline CDR1 and CDR2 sequences are MDHEN and SYDVKM. V shed 6 bases and J shed 0 bases, with 6 bases lying between them. CDR3 size: 13 residues.

The CDR3 DNA is TGTGCCAGCAGTGTTAAACAAACGAACACTGAAGCTTTCTTT. Amino acid sequence: CASSVKQTNTEAFF. The rearrangement uses TRBV2 and TRBJ1-1; D call uncertain. The germline V and J ends were trimmed by 4 bases and 1 base, with 10 bases remaining between them. This CDR3 is 14 amino acids long. Germline V gene lookup returns CDR1 SNHLY and CDR2 FYNNEI.

In DNA form, the CDR3 reads TGTGCCAGCAGCTTAGTAGGGGGCAACACTGAAGCTTTCTTT. The encoded protein is CASSLVGGNTEAFF. The chain employs TRBV7-8 and TRBJ1-1; TRBD1 matches 7 bases. Trimming cost V 1 base and J 2 bases; bases outside gene matches: 1. The CDR3 extends over 14 amino acids. Germline V gives CDR1 SGHVS, CDR2 FQNEAQ.

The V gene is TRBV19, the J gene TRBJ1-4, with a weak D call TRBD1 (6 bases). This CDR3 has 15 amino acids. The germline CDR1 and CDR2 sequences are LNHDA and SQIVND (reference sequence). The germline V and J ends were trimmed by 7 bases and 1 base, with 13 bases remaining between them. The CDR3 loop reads CASTKKGGTNEKLFF. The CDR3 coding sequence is TGTGCCAGTACCAAAAAGGGGGGAACTAATGAAAAACTGTTTTTT. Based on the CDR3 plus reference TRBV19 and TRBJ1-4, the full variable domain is DGGITQSPKYLFRKEGQNVTLSCEQNLNHDAMYWYRQDPGQGLRLIYYSQIVNDFQKGDIAEGYSVSREKKESFPLTVTSAQKNPTAFYLCASTKKGGTNEKLFFGSGTQLSVL.

In DNA form, the CDR3 reads TGTGCCAGTAGCCTAGACAGGGGTGTGAGCACTGAAGCTTTCTTT. This sequence encodes CASSLDRGVSTEAFF. The V call is TRBV19, the J call TRBJ1-1; 8 positions match TRBD1. The CDR3 is 15 amino acids. The V segment lost 6 bases and the J segment 4 bases; nucleotides outside the gene matches: 10. Germline V gene data show CDR1 as LNHDA and CDR2 as SQIVND (reference sequence).

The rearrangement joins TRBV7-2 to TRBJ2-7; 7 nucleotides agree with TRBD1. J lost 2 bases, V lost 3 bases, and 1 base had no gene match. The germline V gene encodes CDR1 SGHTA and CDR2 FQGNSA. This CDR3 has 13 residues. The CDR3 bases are TGTGCCAGCAGCTTGACAGGGCCCTACGAGCAGTACTTC. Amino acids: CASSLTGPYEQYF.

This CDR3 is CASSLGQGTVFGETQYF. CDR3 nucleotide sequence: TGCGCCAGCAGCTTGGGGCAGGGCACCGTTTTTGGGGAGACCCAGTACTTC. The chain has TRBV5-1 and TRBJ2-5; D possibly corresponds to TRBD1 (5 bases). With 0 bases removed from V and 5 bases from J, the gap between germline ends came to 20 bases. The CDR3 runs to 17 residues. Germline CDR1 is SGHRS and CDR2 is YFSETQ.

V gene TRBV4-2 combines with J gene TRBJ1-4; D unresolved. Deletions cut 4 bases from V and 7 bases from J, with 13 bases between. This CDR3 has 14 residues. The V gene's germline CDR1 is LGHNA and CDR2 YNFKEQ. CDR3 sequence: CASSPPGTTEKLFF. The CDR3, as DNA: TGTGCCAGCAGCCCGCCGGGTACAACTGAAAAACTGTTTTTT.